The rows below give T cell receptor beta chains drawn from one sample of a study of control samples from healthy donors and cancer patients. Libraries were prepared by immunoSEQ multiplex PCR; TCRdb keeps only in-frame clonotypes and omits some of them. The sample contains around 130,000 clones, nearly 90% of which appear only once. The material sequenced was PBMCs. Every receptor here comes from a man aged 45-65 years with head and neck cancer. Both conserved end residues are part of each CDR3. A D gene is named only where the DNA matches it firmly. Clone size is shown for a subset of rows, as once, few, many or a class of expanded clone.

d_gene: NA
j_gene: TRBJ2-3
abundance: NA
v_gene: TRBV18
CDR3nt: TGTGCCAGCTCACCACCGTCTCGGGATACGCAGTATTTT
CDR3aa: CASSPPSRDTQYF

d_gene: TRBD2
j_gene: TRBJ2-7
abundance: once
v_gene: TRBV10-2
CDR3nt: TGCGCCAGCGAGAGCGGGAGCGCCTCCTACGAGCAGTACTTC
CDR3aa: CASESGSASYEQYF

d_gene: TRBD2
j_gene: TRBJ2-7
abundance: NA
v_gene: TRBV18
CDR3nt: TGTGCCAGCTCACCTCAAACTAGCGGATCATACGAGCAGTACTTC
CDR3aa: CASSPQTSGSYEQYF

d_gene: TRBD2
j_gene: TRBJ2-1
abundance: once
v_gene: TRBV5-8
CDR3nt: TGTGCCAGCAGCTTAGGGGGACTAGCCTACAATGAGCAGTTCTTC
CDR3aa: CASSLGGLAYNEQFF

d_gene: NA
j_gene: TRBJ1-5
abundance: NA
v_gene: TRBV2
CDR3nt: TGTGCCAGCAGTGAGGGCACGCTCAATCAGCCCCAGCATTTT
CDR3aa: CASSEGTLNQPQHF

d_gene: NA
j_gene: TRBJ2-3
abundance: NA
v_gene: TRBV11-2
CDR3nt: TGTGCCAGCTCCGATGGGAATAGCGGAGCTCGTACGCAGTATTTT
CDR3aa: CASSDGNSGARTQYF

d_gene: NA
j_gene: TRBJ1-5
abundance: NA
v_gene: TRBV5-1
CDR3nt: TGCGCCAGCAGCCCCCTCACAGGCCCAAATCAGCCCCAGCATTTT
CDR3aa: CASSPLTGPNQPQHF

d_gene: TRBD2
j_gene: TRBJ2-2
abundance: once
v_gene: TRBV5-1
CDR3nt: TGCGCCAGCAGCAGGGGCGGGGGTTCGGATCCCGGGGAGCTGTTTTTT
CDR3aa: CASSRGGGSDPGELFF

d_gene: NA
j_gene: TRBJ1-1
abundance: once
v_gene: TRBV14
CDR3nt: TGTGCCAGCAGCCAATTTGGTGAAGCTTTCTTT
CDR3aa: CASSQFGEAFF

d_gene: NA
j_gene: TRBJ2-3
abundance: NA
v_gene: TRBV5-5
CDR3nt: TGTGCCAGCAGCTTGTTGGCAGGGCCAGATACGCAGTATTTT
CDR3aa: CASSLLAGPDTQYF

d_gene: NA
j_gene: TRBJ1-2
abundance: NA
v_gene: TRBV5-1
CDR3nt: TGCGCCAGCAGCTTGTTTCCGGGCCCCACGAATGTTTATGGCTACACCTTC
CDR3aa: CASSLFPGPTNVYGYTF

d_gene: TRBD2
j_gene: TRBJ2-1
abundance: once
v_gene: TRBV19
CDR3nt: TGTGCCAGTAGTCCCCGACTAGCGGGGACTTATGAGCAGTTCTTC
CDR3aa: CASSPRLAGTYEQFF

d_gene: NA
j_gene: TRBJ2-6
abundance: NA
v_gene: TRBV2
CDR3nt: TGTGCCAGCAGTGTTAACAGGGCTGGGGCCAACGTCCTGACTTTC
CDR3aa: CASSVNRAGANVLTF

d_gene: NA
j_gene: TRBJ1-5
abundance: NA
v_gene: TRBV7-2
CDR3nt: TGTGCCAGCAGCCCGGGTCACCATAGCAATCAGCCCCAGCATTTT
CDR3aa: CASSPGHHSNQPQHF

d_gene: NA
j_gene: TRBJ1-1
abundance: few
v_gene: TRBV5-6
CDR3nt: TGTGCCAGCAGCTTGGGCAGAGGATTCGGCACTGAAGCTTTCTTT
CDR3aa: CASSLGRGFGTEAFF

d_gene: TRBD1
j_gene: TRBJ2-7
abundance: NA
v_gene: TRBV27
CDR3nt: TGTGCCAGCAGTCGGGGACAGCGGATCTCCTACGAGCAGTACTTC
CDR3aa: CASSRGQRISYEQYF

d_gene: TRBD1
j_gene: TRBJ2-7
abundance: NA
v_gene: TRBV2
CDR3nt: TGTGCCAGCAGCGAGGACAGGGGGTCCTACGAGCAGTACTTC
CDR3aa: CASSEDRGSYEQYF

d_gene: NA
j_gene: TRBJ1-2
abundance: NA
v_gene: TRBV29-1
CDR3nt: TGCAGCGCCGGTATGGGCATTAACTATGGCTACACCTTC
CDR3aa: CSAGMGINYGYTF

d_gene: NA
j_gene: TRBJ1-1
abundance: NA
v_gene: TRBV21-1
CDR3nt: TGTGCCAGCAGCAAAGTTAGTGGGCCTCGTGAAGCTTTCTTT
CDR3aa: CASSKVSGPREAFF

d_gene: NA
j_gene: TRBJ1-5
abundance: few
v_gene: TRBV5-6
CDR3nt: TGTGCCAGCAGCTTATTCACAGGGAGTAGCAATCAGCCCCAGCATTTT
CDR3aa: CASSLFTGSSNQPQHF

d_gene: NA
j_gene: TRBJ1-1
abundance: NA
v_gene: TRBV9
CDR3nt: TGTGCCAGCAGCCAGGACTTGGGACAGAACACTGAAGCTTTCTTT
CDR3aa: CASSQDLGQNTEAFF

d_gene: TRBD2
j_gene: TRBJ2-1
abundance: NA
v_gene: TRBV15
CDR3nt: TGTGCCACCAGCAGAGTAGGCGGGAGTTTCTCCTACAATGAGCAGTTCTTC
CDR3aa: CATSRVGGSFSYNEQFF

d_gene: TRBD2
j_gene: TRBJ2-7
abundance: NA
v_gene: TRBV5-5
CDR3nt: TGTGCCAGCAGCCCGGGACTAGCAGACTACGAGCAGTACTTC
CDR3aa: CASSPGLADYEQYF

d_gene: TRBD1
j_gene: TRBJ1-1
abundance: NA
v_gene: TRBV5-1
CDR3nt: TGCGCCAGCACCACAGACAGGGCGAACACTGAAGCTTTCTTT
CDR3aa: CASTTDRANTEAFF

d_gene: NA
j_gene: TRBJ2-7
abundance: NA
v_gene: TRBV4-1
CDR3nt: TGCGCCAGCAGCCCTCTACAGGGATTAGCCTACGAGCAGTACTTC
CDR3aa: CASSPLQGLAYEQYF

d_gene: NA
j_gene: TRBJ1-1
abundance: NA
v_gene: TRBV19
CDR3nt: TGTGCCAGTAGTATAGATGGACGGATTGAAGCTTTCTTT
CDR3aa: CASSIDGRIEAFF

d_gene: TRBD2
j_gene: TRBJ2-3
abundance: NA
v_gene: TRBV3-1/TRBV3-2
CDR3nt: TGTGCCAGCAGCGTGGCCAGCGGGAGGGGTTATACGCAGTATTTT
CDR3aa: CASSVASGRGYTQYF

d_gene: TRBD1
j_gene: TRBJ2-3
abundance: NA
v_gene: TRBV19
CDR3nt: TGTGCCAGTAGTATCGACAGGGCTAGCACAGATACGCAGTATTTT
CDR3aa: CASSIDRASTDTQYF

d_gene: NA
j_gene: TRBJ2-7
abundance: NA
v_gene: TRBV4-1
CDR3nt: TGCGCCAGCAGCCAAGATGTCGAGGGACGGTACGAGCAGTACTTC
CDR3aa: CASSQDVEGRYEQYF

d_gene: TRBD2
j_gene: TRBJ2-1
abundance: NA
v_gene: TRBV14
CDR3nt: TGTGCCAGCAGCCAAGCTTCGGGAGGGATCAATGAGCAGTTCTTC
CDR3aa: CASSQASGGINEQFF

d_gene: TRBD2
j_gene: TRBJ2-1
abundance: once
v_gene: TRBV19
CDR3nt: TGTGCCAGTAGTTATACTAGCGGGGGGCTTGTGGGTGAGCAGTTCTTC
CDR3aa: CASSYTSGGLVGEQFF

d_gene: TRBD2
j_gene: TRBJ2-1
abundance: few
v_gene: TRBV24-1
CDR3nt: TGTGCCACCAGTGATTTGGGGACTAGTCTAGGGAATGAGCAGTTCTTC
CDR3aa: CATSDLGTSLGNEQFF

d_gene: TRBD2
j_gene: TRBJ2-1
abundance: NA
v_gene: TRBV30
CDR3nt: TGTGCCTGGAGTGGCGGGGGTCCCTACAATGAGCAGTTCTTC
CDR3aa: CAWSGGGPYNEQFF

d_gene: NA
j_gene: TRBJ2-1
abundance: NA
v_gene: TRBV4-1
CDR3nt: TGCGCCAGCAGGATGGAGGATGAGCAGTTCTTC
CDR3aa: CASRMEDEQFF

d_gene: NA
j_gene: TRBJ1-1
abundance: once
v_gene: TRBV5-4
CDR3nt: TGTGCCAGCAGCGTGTTACAGGGTAGGGGTGAAGCTTTCTTT
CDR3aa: CASSVLQGRGEAFF

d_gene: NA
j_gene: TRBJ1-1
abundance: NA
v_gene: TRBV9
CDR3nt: TGTGCCAGCAGCGTAGGCCCGAAGGTAGACACTGAAGCTTTCTTT
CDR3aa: CASSVGPKVDTEAFF

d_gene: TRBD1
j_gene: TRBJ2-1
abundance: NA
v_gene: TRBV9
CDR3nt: TGTGCCAGCAGCATTCGGACAGGGTCAAATAATGAGCAGTTCTTC
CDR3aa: CASSIRTGSNNEQFF

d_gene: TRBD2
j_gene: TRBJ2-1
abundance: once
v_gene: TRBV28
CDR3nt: TGTGCCAGCAACGCGGGAGGGGGCGCCTACAATGAGCAGTTCTTC
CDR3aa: CASNAGGGAYNEQFF

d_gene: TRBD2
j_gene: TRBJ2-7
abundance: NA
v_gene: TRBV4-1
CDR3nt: TGCGCCAGCAGCCAAGTTTTGTCACTAGCGGGCTACGAGCAGTACTTC
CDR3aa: CASSQVLSLAGYEQYF

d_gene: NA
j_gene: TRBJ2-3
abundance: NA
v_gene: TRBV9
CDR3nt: TGTGCCAGCAGCGCAGATCGCACAGATACGCAGTATTTT
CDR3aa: CASSADRTDTQYF

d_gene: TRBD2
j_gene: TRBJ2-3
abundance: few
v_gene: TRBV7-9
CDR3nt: TGTGCCAGCAGCTTTAAGCGGGAGGGCCTAGATACGCAGTATTTT
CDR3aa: CASSFKREGLDTQYF

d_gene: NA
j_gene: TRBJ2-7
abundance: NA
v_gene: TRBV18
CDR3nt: TGTGCCAGCTCTCCGGGGGATATAAGGCAGTACTTC
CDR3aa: CASSPGDIRQYF

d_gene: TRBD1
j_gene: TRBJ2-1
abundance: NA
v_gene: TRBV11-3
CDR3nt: TGTGCCAGCAGCTATACCGGGACAGGGGGGAATGAGCAGTTCTTC
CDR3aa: CASSYTGTGGNEQFF

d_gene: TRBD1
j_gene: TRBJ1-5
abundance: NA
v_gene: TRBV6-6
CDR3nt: TGTGCCAGCAGTGCCCAACAGGGGGCGAATCAGCCCCAGCATTTT
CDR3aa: CASSAQQGANQPQHF

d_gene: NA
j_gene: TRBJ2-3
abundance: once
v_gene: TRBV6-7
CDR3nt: TGTGCCAGCAGTAACAGCACAGATACGCAGTATTTT
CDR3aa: CASSNSTDTQYF

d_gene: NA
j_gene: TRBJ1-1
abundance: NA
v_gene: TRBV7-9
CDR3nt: TGTGCCAGCAGCTTACAGGGGTACACTGAAGCTTTCTTT
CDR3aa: CASSLQGYTEAFF

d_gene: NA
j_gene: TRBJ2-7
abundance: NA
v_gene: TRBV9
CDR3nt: TGTGCCAGCACCGTGGCCAACGAGCAGTACTTC
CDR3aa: CASTVANEQYF

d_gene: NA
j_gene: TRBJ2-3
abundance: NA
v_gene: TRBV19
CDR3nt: TGTGCCAGTAGACCCCTCGACACCCTCAGCACAGATACGCAGTATTTT
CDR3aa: CASRPLDTLSTDTQYF

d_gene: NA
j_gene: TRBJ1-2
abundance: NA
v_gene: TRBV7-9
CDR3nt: TGTGCCAGCAGCCAAGGAATAGCGAGATCGGGCTATGGCTACACCTTC
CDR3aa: CASSQGIARSGYGYTF

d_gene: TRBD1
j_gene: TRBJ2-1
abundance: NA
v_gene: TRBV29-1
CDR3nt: TGCAGCGTTGAAATCCCCGGGACAGGACGGTTCTTC
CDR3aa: CSVEIPGTGRFF

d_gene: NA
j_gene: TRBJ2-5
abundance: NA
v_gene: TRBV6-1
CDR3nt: TGTGCCAGCAGTGACGGCGGGGGCGGAGGGGAGACCCAGTACTTC
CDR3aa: CASSDGGGGGETQYF

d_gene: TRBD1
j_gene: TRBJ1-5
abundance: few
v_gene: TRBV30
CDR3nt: TGTGCCTGGAGTGTACAGGGGTTTCAGCCCCAGCATTTT
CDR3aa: CAWSVQGFQPQHF

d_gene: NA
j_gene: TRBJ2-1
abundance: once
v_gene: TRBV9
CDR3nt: TGTGCCAGCAGCGGATCAACAGCGTACCTCGTCTACAATGAGCAGTTCTTC
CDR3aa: CASSGSTAYLVYNEQFF

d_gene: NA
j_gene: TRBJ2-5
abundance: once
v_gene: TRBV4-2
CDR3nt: TGTGCCAGCAGCCAAGACGAATTCCATCTCCAGTACTTC
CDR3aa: CASSQDEFHLQYF

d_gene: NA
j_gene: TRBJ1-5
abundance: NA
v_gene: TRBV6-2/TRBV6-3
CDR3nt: TGTGCCAGCAGTTATAGGCAGGGTAATCAGCCCCAGCATTTT
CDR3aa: CASSYRQGNQPQHF

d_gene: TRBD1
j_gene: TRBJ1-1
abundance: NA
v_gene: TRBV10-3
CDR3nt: TGTGCCACCGGAGGGGGCAGCACTGAAGCTTTCTTT
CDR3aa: CATGGGSTEAFF

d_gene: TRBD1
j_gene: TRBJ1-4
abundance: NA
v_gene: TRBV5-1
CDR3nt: TGCGCCAGCAGCCCAGGGGCAGGGGGCGGAAAACTGTTTTTT
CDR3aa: CASSPGAGGGKLFF